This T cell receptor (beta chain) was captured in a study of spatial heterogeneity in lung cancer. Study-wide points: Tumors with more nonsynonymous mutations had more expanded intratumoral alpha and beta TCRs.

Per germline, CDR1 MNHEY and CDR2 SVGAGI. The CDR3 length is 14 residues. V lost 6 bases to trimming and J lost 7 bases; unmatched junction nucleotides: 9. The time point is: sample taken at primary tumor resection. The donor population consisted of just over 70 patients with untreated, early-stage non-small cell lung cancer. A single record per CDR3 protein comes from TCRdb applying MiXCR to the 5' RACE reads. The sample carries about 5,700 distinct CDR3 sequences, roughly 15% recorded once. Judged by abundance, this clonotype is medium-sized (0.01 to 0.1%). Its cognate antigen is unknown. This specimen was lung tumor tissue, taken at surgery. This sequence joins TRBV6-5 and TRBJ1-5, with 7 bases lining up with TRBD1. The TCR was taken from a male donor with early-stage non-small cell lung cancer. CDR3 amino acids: CASSFDRDGQPQHF. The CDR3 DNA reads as TGTGCCAGCAGCTTTGACAGGGACGGGCAGCCCCAGCATTTT.